The entry that follows covers one T cell receptor beta chain sequence. Its antigen specificity is not known. No qualities accompany the bases; no much larger clone lies one base away. This sample is part of a study of cytomegalovirus exposure and HLA in healthy donors (dated by TCRdb to about 2017). Looking at the study overall: In an earlier analysis of roughly 590 of the donors, around 290 Gb of sequence data and 100 million or so unique TCR beta sequences from about 179 million T cells were reported. An early release covering roughly 600 HLA-typed donors comprised about 290 gigabases of sequencing data and around 86 million unique TCR sequences. The genetic ancestry cluster associated with self-reported Caucasian donors included around four fifths of the roughly 360 genotyped donors. The study aimed to test whether signatures of past pathogen exposure could be identified by cataloging public T cell receptors. The study profiled the T cell repertoires of 550 to 700 subjects by immunosequencing and related them to cytomegalovirus serostatus. Along with the roughly 670-subject first cohort, a separate validation cohort of approximately 110 different subjects was used. High-throughput TCR immunosequencing, statistical association of individual TCRs with disease status, and machine learning were combined to predict cytomegalovirus infection status. In a later analysis, previously published TCR beta repertoires from more than 500 donors were re-analyzed and high-resolution HLA genotyping was added so that TCR occurrence patterns could be studied. Rather than using new phenotypic data, the later analysis identified candidate immune exposures from TCR beta sequences and from how often those sequences occurred across donors. An earlier analysis of 500 to 650 of the donors applied high-throughput TCR beta sequencing to assess whether each TCR beta V gene segment acted as functional or pseudogenic. Donor age, sex, ethnicity and CMV serostatus were compiled together with the repertoire data. In a later genetic analysis, genome-wide SNP genotypes for about 65% of the roughly 700 donors were used, and that subset was treated as a discovery cohort. Every discovery cohort repertoire had been produced on one sequencing platform. Both class I and class II loci were covered by HLA typing, at four-digit resolution. Typing coverage varied by locus: about 620-640 donors for A, B, C, DRB1 and DQB1; more than 500 for DQA1; approximately 610 for DPA1; 400 to 480 for DPB1. Four or five DR-DQ haplotypes were handled as single units for association and clustering, since linkage in the cohort was strong. Among a few hundred genotyped donors of the cohort, an average of approximately 230,000 unique TCR beta nucleotide sequences were sequenced per donor, roughly 18% of them non-productive. Summary of the overall study and its limitations: In both the original and validation cohorts, the classifier was reported to diagnose cytomegalovirus status with high specificity and sensitivity. In a later analysis, most CMV-associated TCR beta chains were found to appear HLA-restricted, with HLA associations seemingly driven largely by CMV exposure. The study gave a list of some 150 TCR beta chains associated with cytomegalovirus. Because counts were too low, around 17 rarely observed V segments, including chromosome 9 orphons, were left out of the earlier analysis of 500 to 750 of the donors. A later analysis associated 16,951 TCR beta sequences with specific HLA alleles at a false discovery rate of 0.05. Most TCR sequences were observed very rarely across donors, whereas some public TCRs were present in many individuals. In a later analysis, TCR association rates were found to vary across HLA loci, with the most associated TCRs seen for DRB1 alleles and the fewest for HLA-C alleles. The cohort was sequenced for TCR beta chains only, and without alpha or paired-chain data the features that could be detected were limited. A few of the identified cytomegalovirus-associated TCR beta chains were confirmed in vitro to be specific for cytomegalovirus antigens. Because some donors lacked HLA typing at each locus, the association tests relied only on the typed subset. Presence/absence analyses assumed roughly uniform sequencing depth across donors, an assumption that may not hold. A further reported finding was that TCR beta sequences accurately predicted the HLA-A and HLA-B alleles for most subjects in the first cohort. Broadly in line with IMGT annotations, most TCR beta V segments showed up in productive rearrangements about 87% or about 30% of the time in an earlier analysis of several hundred of the donors. A later analysis reported that several top co-occurrence clusters appeared linked to parvovirus B19, influenza, CMV and Epstein-Barr virus. An association between a missense DCLRE1C variant and V-gene and J-gene trimming of TCR beta chains was found in a later genetic analysis and replicated in an independent cohort. Immune exposure information for the cohort was limited to CMV serostatus. Linkage disequilibrium might explain the correlated functional status among segregating V segments, but an unknown experimental factor could not be excluded. According to a later genetic analysis, donors in an Asian-associated ancestry cluster had fewer N-insertions in productive TCRs than the roughly 670-donor mean. The sequencing pipeline was judged likely to have produced a cluster of highly shared sequence variants as a technical artifact. According to the authors, the approach could potentially be generalized to other disease states and immunological phenotypes. A later analysis found that HLA-associated TCR beta chains were more clonally expanded and had lower generation probabilities than equally common non-associated chains. Strong co-occurrence of HLA alleles, especially DR and DQ, made assigning TCR associations to individual alleles difficult. Some IMGT-functional V segments, including TRBV6-2 and TRBV6-3, could not be distinguished by the 87-base-pair reads and were therefore excluded.

Trimming removed 5 bases from V and 7 bases from J; the gene matches leave 7 bases unexplained. The CDR3, cysteine through phenylalanine, is 13 amino acids long. The DNA shown is the 39-base CDR3, in frame from base 1. The CDR1 and CDR2 encoded by the germline V gene are MDHEN and SYDVKM. The library was built by means of the immunoSEQ multiplex PCR assay. For the multiplex PCR, a mixture combining 60 forward primers for TCR Vbeta segments and 13 reverse primers for TCR Jbeta segments was used. Amplification of the CDR3 region of rearranged TCR beta genes was performed with a multiplex PCR assay on genomic DNA. The Illumina HiSeq System was used to sequence the amplified TCR beta libraries as 87-base-pair reads. Concerning the study's data processing: Across the roughly 640 repertoires, a later analysis counted approximately 75 million unique TCR beta chains, roughly 11 million of which were shared by at least two donors. A nearest-neighbor algorithm error-corrected the raw reads and collapsed the reads into unique sequences, merging closely related sequences to remove PCR and sequencing errors. V, D and J gene segments were assigned by aligning CDR3 sequences to IMGT reference sequences. For a sequence to be retained, at least a six-nucleotide match to both a V gene segment and a J gene segment was required. A rearrangement counted as productive if the CDR3 had no stop codons and remained in frame with V and J, and every other rearrangement counted as non-productive. CDR3 was defined by IMGT convention, running from the second conserved V-encoded cysteine to the conserved J-encoded phenylalanine. The earlier analysis of some 550 of the donors excluded any sequence lacking an unambiguous match to a single V gene segment. In an earlier analysis of 587 of the donors, a V segment was called functional when productive rearrangements were above 56.7%, and segregating when the standard deviation between donors exceeded 5%. A statistical classification framework was built for diagnosing cytomegalovirus status from the catalog of TCR beta chain sequences. V and J gene assignment, in a later analysis, came from comparing TCR nucleotide sequences with IMGT/GENE-DB human TR gene sequences. Using the TCRdist pipeline, a later analysis assigned CDR3 sequences along with most-parsimonious VDJ recombination scenarios. In a later analysis, every TCR beta chain was defined by the combination of its CDR3 amino acid sequence and its V-gene family, and reads without a unique V-gene family were dropped. A later analysis removed nearly 600 highly shared, low-generation-probability nucleotide sequences to deal with suspected cross-contamination and a sequencing artifact. A later analysis calculated a clonal expansion index for each public chain from normalized within-repertoire ranks of inferred template counts. Generation probabilities in a later analysis came from a VDJ recombination model fitted to out-of-frame rearrangements, and those results were checked against IGoR. Hypergeometric tests were used in a later analysis to score TCR-TCR, TCR-HLA and TCR-CMV co-occurrence, with a repertoire-size bias correction applied to the TCR pairs. In a later analysis, false discovery rates were estimated by permuting HLA or CMV assignments 20 times. A later analysis grouped co-occurring TCRs with DBSCAN, adding TCRdist sequence similarity when clustering within HLA-allele-positive subsets. Co-occurrence clustering excluded repertoires with fewer than 30,000 or more than 120,000 public chains, plus five with anomalous nucleotide sharing. TCRdb holds this immuneACCESS table with in-frame rearrangements only. Some clones are missing; in checked studies, unresolved V genes explain under half, and the rest has no known cause. The DNA was the basis for D and trimming; V, J and clone size are from that table. The sample table lists 150,000 to 200,000 clones, 76% of them with a count of one. 1.5% to 2% of the sample rests with the top ten.

The cohort consisted of 600 to 700 healthy bone marrow donors. At the time of sampling, every cohort member was nominally healthy, though immune exposures that went unrecorded were likely present. The donor tested CMV seronegative, placing the donor among the 300 to 450 seronegative members of the cohort. Every donor gave a peripheral blood sample, and the peripheral blood mononuclear cells from that sample were used for TCR beta sequencing. Genomic DNA extraction from the blood cell samples was performed with the Qiagen DNeasy Blood Extraction Kit. The V gene is TRBV28 and the J gene is TRBJ1-2; a stretch of 7 junction bases matches TRBD1. The sequence derives from a man between 18 and 29 years old in good health and CMV-seronegative. Source material: PBMCs. The CDR3 region: CASSPDRVGGYTF. The base sequence is TGTGCCAGCAGTCCCGACAGGGTTGGTGGCTACACCTTC.